A single sample is the source of the 26 T cell receptor beta chains below, sequenced in a study of T cells in localized non-small cell lung cancer. Method: immunoSEQ multiplex PCR; TCRdb's copy keeps in-frame clones and lacks some. The sample consists of roughly 25,000 clones, roughly 90% of them appearing once. The input for sequencing was PBMCs, taken before any cancer treatment. The receptors derive from a man aged 35 to 70 with stage II lung adenocarcinoma.

The chain links TRBV5-5 to TRBJ1-1; tentative D call: TRBD1 (6 bases). Trimming removed 5 bases at V and 5 bases at J, with 16 bases between. Germline lookup yields CDR1 SGHKS and CDR2 YYEKEE (reference sequence). CDR3 length equals 14 residues. The CDR3, as DNA: TGTGCCAGCAGTACTACAGGGTGGGGGACTGAAGCTTTCTTT. Translated, it gives CASSTTGWGTEAFF.

This clone was detected once. The germline gene is not matched at one end of the junction; a read error may be the cause. Additional DNA sequences in this sample encode the identical CDR3. The rearrangement joins TRBV5-6 to TRBJ2-3, with D unclear. The CDR3 consists of 16 residues. Germline loops: CDR1 SGHDT, CDR2 YYEEEE. The CDR3 DNA is TGCGCCAGCAGCTTCCGCGAAACCCAAAACGCAGATACGCAGTATTTT. Amino acids: CASSFRETQNADTQYF.

This chain joins TRBV19 and TRBJ2-2; no definite D call. V was trimmed by 4 bases and J by 7 bases, leaving 4 bases between them. CDR3 length: 11 residues. The germline V gene encodes CDR1 LNHDA and CDR2 SQIVND (reference sequence). The CDR3 sequence is CASSRVGELFF. The CDR3 coding sequence is TGTGCCAGTAGTAGAGTCGGGGAGCTGTTTTTT.

The chain carries TRBV10-3 and TRBJ2-3; D call uncertain. Germline V gives CDR1 ENHRY, CDR2 SYGVKD. V was cut by 3 bases and J by 6 bases, with 7 bases left in between. The CDR3 contains 12 residues. The CDR3 spells CAISDRPDTQYF. The DNA of the CDR3 is TGTGCCATCAGTGACCGCCCGGATACGCAGTATTTT.

As for this clone: In the same sample, other DNA sequences code for this CDR3. The V call is TRBV7-9, the J call TRBJ1-1; 7 bases map to TRBD1. Germline trimming cut 5 bases from V and 1 base from J; bases unmatched to any gene: 4. There are 14 residues in the CDR3. Germline CDR1 is SEHNR and CDR2 is FQNEAQ (reference sequence). The CDR3 spells CASSGGTENTEAFF. Written as DNA, the CDR3 is TGTGCCAGCAGCGGGGGGACAGAGAACACTGAAGCTTTCTTT.

V gene TRBV27 combines with J gene TRBJ2-7; D uncertain. Trimming stripped 3 bases from V and 4 bases from J, with 10 bases between. CDR3 length equals 13 residues. Germline assignment: CDR1 MNHEY and CDR2 SMNVEV (reference sequence). Here the CDR3 reads CASSFGRIYEQYF. In DNA form, the CDR3 reads TGTGCCAGCAGTTTTGGTAGGATTTACGAGCAGTACTTC.

The CDR3 DNA reads TGTGCCAGTAGTATCTCCATTCCAATCCAAAACTACGAGCAGTACTTC. Translated, it gives CASSISIPIQNYEQYF. The chain couples TRBV19 to TRBJ2-7; D gene uncertain. Germline V gene data show CDR1 as LNHDA and CDR2 as SQIVND (reference sequence). The CDR3 sequence is 16 residues long. Trimming left V 3 bases short and J 3 bases short, with 18 bases between.

This sequence joins TRBV6-5 and TRBJ1-2; a weak D match, TRBD1 (5 bases). Germline lookup yields CDR1 MNHEY and CDR2 SVGAGI. Between the trimmed V and J ends, which lost 7 bases and 0 bases, there was a span of 12 bases. The CDR3 has 14 amino acids. CDR3 protein: CASNRDGTNYGYTF. The CDR3 nucleotides are TGTGCCAGCAACCGGGACGGCACTAACTATGGCTACACCTTC.

On this clone: The junction departs from the called germline gene at one end, perhaps through a read error. V gene TRBV28 combines with J gene TRBJ1-1; D remains unclear. The CDR3 is made up of 14 amino acids. Germline V gene data show CDR1 as MDHEN and CDR2 as SYDVKM. The CDR3 protein is CASSFIQDGSRTLF. CDR3 bases: TGTGCCAGCAGTTTCATCCAGGACGGATCAAGGACTCTCTTT. Using reference TRBV28 and TRBJ1-1 for the parts outside the CDR3, the full variable domain is DVKVTQSSRYLVKRTGEKVFLECVQDMDHENMFWYRQDPGLGLRLIYFSYDVKMKEKGDIPEGYSVSREKKERFSLILESASTNQTSMYLCASSFIQDGSRTLFGQGTRLTVV.

The chain recombines TRBV7-9 with TRBJ2-7; D uncertain. This CDR3 comprises 13 residues. Germline V gene lookup returns CDR1 SEHNR and CDR2 FQNEAQ (reference sequence). The V end was cut by 5 bases, the J end by 0 bases, with 8 bases between. This CDR3 is CASSPKDSYEQYF. CDR3 nucleotides: TGTGCCAGCAGCCCTAAAGACTCCTACGAGCAGTACTTC.

The chain combines TRBV4-3 with TRBJ2-1; no definite D call. Trimming removed 1 base at V and 9 bases at J, with 7 bases between. The CDR3 has 12 residues. Germline V lookup: CDR1 LGHNA, CDR2 YSLEER. The CDR3: CASSQVSGEQFF. The DNA of the CDR3 is TGCGCCAGCAGCCAAGTTTCCGGTGAGCAGTTCTTC.

The chain combines TRBV7-2 with TRBJ1-5; TRBD1 might be the D (5 bases). The germline CDR1 and CDR2 sequences are SGHTA and FQGNSA. The CDR3 is made up of 15 amino acids. The V end lost 4 bases, the J end lost 5 bases, and 15 bases lay between the germline ends. The CDR3 loop reads CASSSGQIDHQPQHF. DNA for the CDR3: TGTGCCAGCAGCTCCGGACAAATAGATCATCAGCCCCAGCATTTT.

This sequence joins TRBV7-9 and TRBJ2-7, with TRBD2 matching 9 bases. V shed 3 bases and J 3 bases; nucleotides not matched to a gene: 9. Germline CDR1 reads SEHNR; CDR2 reads FQNEAQ (reference sequence). There are 16 residues in the CDR3. CDR3 DNA: TGTGCCAGCAGCTTCGGCGGCGGGGGGGCGAGCTACGAGCAGTACTTC. Translated: CASSFGGGGASYEQYF.

The chain is built from TRBV5-1 and TRBJ2-7; 8 bases are a match to TRBD2. From germline, CDR1 is SGHRS and CDR2 YFSETQ. This CDR3 contains 12 residues. The V gene end was trimmed by 4 bases and the J gene end by 12 bases; junction bases not matched to a gene: 9. CDR3 loop: CASSRGGTPLYF. In DNA, the CDR3 is TGCGCCAGCAGCCGCGGGGGGACGCCTCTGTACTTC.

The rearrangement joins TRBV30 to TRBJ2-5, with a tentative D call TRBD1 (5 bases). The CDR3 is made up of 12 amino acids. V was trimmed by 8 bases and J by 7 bases, leaving 17 bases between them. CDR1 GTSNPN and CDR2 SVGIG come from the germline V gene (reference sequence). The CDR3 protein is CARRGPRWTQYF. The CDR3 nucleotides are TGTGCCAGAAGGGGCCCAAGGTGGACCCAGTACTTC.

The chain uses TRBV2 and TRBJ2-7, with D hard to call. Trimming stripped 1 base from V and 2 bases from J, with 15 bases between. The germline V gene encodes CDR1 SNHLY and CDR2 FYNNEI. The CDR3 runs 16 residues. CDR3 loop: CASSEEGWDTTYEQYF. In DNA form, the CDR3 reads TGTGCCAGCAGTGAAGAAGGGTGGGATACCACCTACGAGCAGTACTTC.

The V gene is TRBV19, the J gene TRBJ2-7; 7 nucleotides agree with TRBD1. The trim removed 7 bases at V and 4 bases at J, leaving 7 bases unmatched. The CDR3 loop spans 13 amino acids. Germline V gives CDR1 LNHDA, CDR2 SQIVND (reference sequence). The CDR3 DNA sequence: TGTGCCAGTACCCTCGGGACAGATTACGAGCAGTACTTC. This translates into CASTLGTDYEQYF. Looking up the rest from reference TRBV19 and TRBJ2-7 gives the full variable domain: DGGITQSPKYLFRKEGQNVTLSCEQNLNHDAMYWYRQDPGQGLRLIYYSQIVNDFQKGDIAEGYSVSREKKESFPLTVTSAQKNPTAFYLCASTLGTDYEQYFGPGTRLTVT.

This chain joins TRBV11-3 and TRBJ1-1; possibly TRBD1 for D (6 bases). V was shortened by 3 bases and J by 4 bases, with 15 bases between the two germline ends. From germline, CDR1 is SGHNT and CDR2 YENEEA. CDR3 size: 15 residues. The CDR3 DNA reads as TGTGCCAGCAGCTTTCGTGGGGGGGCCGGCACTGAAGCTTTCTTT. Encoded protein: CASSFRGGAGTEAFF.

The V call is TRBV7-8, the J call TRBJ1-5, with 8 bases matching TRBD1. The germline CDR1 and CDR2 sequences are SGHVS and FQNEAQ. Trimming removed 5 bases from V and 3 bases from J; junction bases left unmatched: 15. The length of the CDR3 is 18 residues. Here the CDR3 reads CASSRSRRQGSNNQPQHF. CDR3 bases: TGTGCCAGCAGCAGATCGAGGAGACAGGGGAGCAACAATCAGCCCCAGCATTTT.

This clone was seen a single time. This chain connects TRBV5-8 to TRBJ2-4; D is uncertain. The CDR3 is made up of 12 amino acids. Germline V gene lookup returns CDR1 SGHTS and CDR2 YDEGEE. Deletions cut 2 bases from V and 6 bases from J, with 6 bases between. Here the CDR3 DNA reads TGTGCCAGCAGCTTTACCCCAAACATTCAGTACTTC. Translation: CASSFTPNIQYF. The full variable domain, with the rest looked up from reference TRBV5-8 and TRBJ2-4, is EAGVTQSPTHLIKTRGQQATLRCSPISGHTSVYWYQQALGLGLQFLLWYDEGEERNRGNFPPRFSGRQFPNYSSELNVNALELEDSALYLCASSFTPNIQYFGAGTRLSVL.

The rearrangement links TRBV4-1 to TRBJ1-2, with TRBD1 matching over 8 bases. Germline CDR1 and CDR2: MGHRA and YSYEKL. The CDR3 is made up of 15 amino acids. V shed 4 bases, J shed 0 bases, and the junction held 4 bases outside the gene matches. The CDR3 coding sequence is TGCGCCAGCAGCCGAGGGACAGGAACTAACTATGGCTACACCTTC. It specifies CASSRGTGTNYGYTF.

This clone was recorded a few times. The chain employs TRBV6-6 and TRBJ1-5, with 9 bases identical to TRBD1. Germline CDR1 and CDR2: MNHNY and SVGAGI (reference sequence). The CDR3 is 15 residues long. V was pared by 6 bases and J by 7 bases, with 10 bases of the junction left unmatched. The CDR3 here is CASSFGQGKFQPQHF. The CDR3 nucleotides are TGTGCCAGCAGCTTCGGACAGGGGAAATTCCAGCCCCAGCATTTT.

The chain carries TRBV30 and TRBJ1-1; D remains unclear. Germline CDR1 reads GTSNPN; CDR2 reads SVGIG (reference sequence). V was trimmed by 0 bases and J by 3 bases, leaving 8 bases between them. The CDR3 contains 13 residues. For the CDR3, the DNA is TGTGCCTGGAGTGTACGGGTGTACACTGAAGCTTTCTTT. Translation: CAWSVRVYTEAFF.

The CDR3 coding sequence is TGTGCCAGCAGCGTCCGGGACGGGTATTCCGGCTACACCTTC. Protein: CASSVRDGYSGYTF. The rearrangement links TRBV9 to TRBJ1-2; D possibly corresponds to TRBD1 (5 bases). This CDR3 is 14 amino acids long. Germline CDR1 SGDLS, CDR2 YYNGEE. Trimming shortened V by 2 bases and J by 8 bases, and 16 bases separated the two germline ends.

The CDR3 loop reads CASTPAEVDTQYF. CDR3 bases: TGTGCCAGCACCCCTGCCGAGGTGGATACGCAGTATTTT. The chain uses TRBV2 and TRBJ2-3, with D unclear. There are 13 residues in the CDR3. Germline V lookup: CDR1 SNHLY, CDR2 FYNNEI. V was cut by 7 bases and J by 6 bases, with 14 bases left in between.

The CDR3 sequence is CASSPPDLGGYTF. CDR3 bases: TGCGCCAGCAGCCCACCGGACCTAGGAGGCTACACCTTC. V usage is TRBV5-1 and J usage is TRBJ1-2; no clear D. Per germline, CDR1 SGHRS and CDR2 YFSETQ. Trimming pared 4 bases from V and 8 bases from J, leaving 15 bases between. The CDR3 is 13 residues long.